The next 22 T cell receptor beta chains were all read from a single sample in a study of blood T cells in healthy people across ages. The second PCR ran roughly 7 to 12 cycles with a sample-barcoded 5' primer and J-beta primers. TCRdb re-analysed the 5' RACE reads in MiXCR, keeping a single row per CDR3 protein. The table has about 680,000 distinct CDR3 sequences, about half seen once; the top ten hold 25% to 35%. The source material was blood. Receptors were obtained from a woman in her fifties or sixties in good health.

V gene TRBV27 combines with J gene TRBJ2-3; 8 nucleotides align to TRBD2. The CDR3 runs to 15 residues. Germline V gene lookup returns CDR1 MNHEY and CDR2 SMNVEV (reference sequence). J gave up 5 bases and V 3 bases, and 7 bases lay outside the gene matches. The CDR3 here is CASSLGSGGLDTQYF. In DNA form, the CDR3 reads TGTGCCAGCAGTTTGGGGTCGGGAGGGTTAGATACGCAGTATTTT.

The chain employs TRBV20-1 and TRBJ2-7; tentative D call: TRBD1 (6 bases). This CDR3 spans 12 amino acids. Looked up from germline, CDR1 is DFQATT and CDR2 is SNEGSKA (reference sequence). Trimming shortened V by 6 bases and J by 3 bases, and 12 bases separated the two germline ends. Written as DNA, the CDR3 is TGCAGTGCAAGGACAGCTGGCTACGAGCAGTACTTC. Protein sequence: CSARTAGYEQYF.

CDR3 DNA: TGTGCCACACACGGAACAGGGAGCAATCAGCCCCAGCATTTT. It yields the protein CATHGTGSNQPQHF. The rearrangement joins TRBV6-2 or TRBV6-3 to TRBJ1-5; perhaps TRBD1 as D (6 bases). The V gene lost 10 bases and the J gene lost 1 base, with 14 bases spanning the gap. Germline V lookup: CDR1 MNHEY, CDR2 SVGEGT. CDR3 size: 14 residues.

V usage is TRBV29-1 and J usage is TRBJ2-3; D possibly corresponds to TRBD2 (6 bases). This CDR3 has 12 amino acids. Germline V gene data show CDR1 as SQVTM and CDR2 as ANQGSEA. The germline V and J ends were trimmed by 0 bases and 14 bases, with 15 bases remaining between them. CDR3 in DNA: TGCAGCGTTGAAGATCGGGTAGCGGCCATGTATTTT. Protein sequence: CSVEDRVAAMYF.

CDR3 residues: CASSPGLRNSNQPQHF. The CDR3 DNA reads as TGCGCCAGCAGCCCGGGGCTCAGAAATAGCAATCAGCCCCAGCATTTT. V usage is TRBV5-1 and J usage is TRBJ1-5; possibly TRBD1 for D (5 bases). The CDR3 runs 16 residues. The germline V and J ends were trimmed by 4 bases and 0 bases, with 14 bases remaining between them. From germline, CDR1 is SGHRS and CDR2 YFSETQ.

The chain combines TRBV7-9 with TRBJ2-1; D may be TRBD1 (5 bases). Trimming took 5 bases from V and 6 from J, leaving 14 bases between them. CDR3 length: 14 residues. CDR1 and CDR2 (germline): SEHNR, FQNEAQ (reference sequence). CDR3 sequence: CASSVPGYGNEQFF. CDR3 DNA: TGTGCCAGCAGCGTCCCAGGGTATGGCAATGAGCAGTTCTTC.

This clonotype was seen a few times. The rearrangement links TRBV20-1 to TRBJ2-3, with 13 bases identical to TRBD2. This CDR3 contains 19 residues. The V segment lost 0 bases and the J segment 4 bases; nucleotides outside the gene matches: 13. Germline lookup yields CDR1 DFQATT and CDR2 SNEGSKA (reference sequence). CDR3 residues: CSARDRTSGRAGFADTQYF. DNA of the CDR3: TGCAGTGCTAGAGATAGAACTAGCGGGAGGGCCGGATTCGCAGATACGCAGTATTTT.

The chain is built from TRBV6-2 or TRBV6-3 and TRBJ2-7; D remains ambiguous. The DNA end favors TRBJ2-5, so the J call may be wrong. Germline values: CDR1 MNHEY, CDR2 SVGEGT. The CDR3 is made up of 12 amino acids. The CDR3 is CASSYAVETQYF. CDR3 nucleotide sequence: TGTGCCAGCAGTTATGCCGTGGAGACCCAGTACTTC.

Here the CDR3 reads CATSGATGNYYGYTF. The CDR3 DNA follows: TGTGCCACCAGTGGCGCGACAGGGAATTACTATGGCTACACCTTC. V and J are TRBV24-1 and TRBJ1-2; 7 bases fit TRBD1. CDR1 KGHDR and CDR2 SFDVKD come from the germline V gene. CDR3 size: 15 residues. V lost 5 bases to trimming and J lost 3 bases; unmatched junction nucleotides: 8.

V and J are TRBV28 and TRBJ1-1; D might be TRBD1 (6 bases). Trimming stripped 3 bases from V and 3 bases from J, with 11 bases between. The CDR3 spans 14 residues. Germline V lookup: CDR1 MDHEN, CDR2 SYDVKM. DNA of the CDR3: TGTGCCAGCAGTTTGTGGGACACGGACACTGAAGCTTTCTTT. It codes for CASSLWDTDTEAFF. The full variable domain, rest sourced from reference TRBV28 and TRBJ1-1, is DVKVTQSSRYLVKRTGEKVFLECVQDMDHENMFWYRQDPGLGLRLIYFSYDVKMKEKGDIPEGYSVSREKKERFSLILESASTNQTSMYLCASSLWDTDTEAFFGQGTRLTVV.

This chain connects TRBV7-8 to TRBJ2-1; 7 bases fit TRBD2. The end of the DNA is better explained by TRBJ2-7, so the J call may be wrong. CDR1 and CDR2 from the germline V gene are SGHVS and FQNEAQ. The CDR3 extends over 15 amino acids. The CDR3 region is CASSLGREWGNEQYF. The CDR3 DNA reads TGTGCCAGCAGCTTAGGGCGGGAGTGGGGCAATGAGCAGTACTTC.

CDR3 protein: CASSPLFAGASSYEQYF. The CDR3 DNA sequence: TGTGCCAGCTCACCACTGTTTGCGGGGGCGAGCTCCTACGAGCAGTACTTC. The chain links TRBV18 to TRBJ2-5; maybe TRBD2 (7 bases). The DNA matches TRBJ2-7 better at its end, which makes the J call doubtful. This CDR3 has 17 amino acids. From germline, CDR1 is KGHSH and CDR2 LQKENI.

The rearrangement joins TRBV20-1 to TRBJ1-2; no definite D call. This CDR3 has 12 amino acids. The germline V and J ends were trimmed by 2 bases and 4 bases, with 8 bases remaining between them. Germline-derived CDR1 and CDR2 are DFQATT and SNEGSKA (reference sequence). CDR3 nucleotide sequence: TGCAGTGCTAGACACGGATTCTATGGCTACACCTTC. It encodes CSARHGFYGYTF.

This CDR3 is CASSPDRVGTYEQYF. As DNA, the CDR3 is TGTGCCAGCAGTCCAGACAGGGTAGGGACCTACGAGCAGTACTTC. This sequence joins TRBV27 and TRBJ2-7; TRBD1 matches 7 bases. Germline assignment: CDR1 MNHEY and CDR2 SMNVEV (reference sequence). The CDR3 consists of 15 residues. Unmatched junction bases numbered 9, after V lost 5 bases and J lost 2 bases.

The V call is TRBV6-5, the J call TRBJ1-1; D unresolved. Trimming cost V 5 bases and J 0 bases, with 13 bases left between them. The CDR3 is 15 residues long. The germline V gene has CDR1 MNHEY and CDR2 SVGAGI. The CDR3 DNA reads TGTGCCAGCAGTCTCCATCCCGCCCTGAACACTGAAGCTTTCTTT. It yields the protein CASSLHPALNTEAFF.

This chain links TRBV5-5 with TRBJ2-1; either TRBD1 or TRBD2 may fit D (6 bases each). Germline CDR1 reads SGHKS; CDR2 reads YYEKEE (reference sequence). The CDR3 sequence is 16 residues long. V dropped 2 bases and J dropped 8 bases, with 20 bases sitting between them. CDR3 residues: CASSFWSGGGVDEQFF. The CDR3 coding sequence is TGTGCCAGCAGCTTTTGGAGCGGAGGGGGAGTCGATGAGCAGTTCTTC.

The CDR3 spells CASSLGARPHTQYF. The CDR3 DNA sequence: TGTGCCAGCAGCTTAGGTGCTAGGCCCCATACGCAGTATTTT. This chain joins TRBV7-2 and TRBJ2-3, with D uncertain. The V and J ends lost 1 base and 7 bases respectively, with 12 bases between them. The CDR3 extends over 14 amino acids. Looked up from germline, CDR1 is SGHTA and CDR2 is FQGNSA.

V gene TRBV10-3 combines with J gene TRBJ2-3; 7 nucleotides line up with TRBD1. With 5 bases clipped from V and 1 base from J, the junction kept 3 bases outside the gene matches. The CDR3 is 14 residues long. Germline V lookup: CDR1 ENHRY, CDR2 SYGVKD. In DNA form, the CDR3 reads TGTGCCATCAGTTCAGGGGGAGGCACAGATACGCAGTATTTT. Its protein product is CAISSGGGTDTQYF.

The rearrangement links TRBV3-1 to TRBJ1-2; D remains unclear. The V end lost 1 base, the J end lost 4 bases, and 16 bases lay between the germline ends. CDR3 length equals 16 residues. Germline values: CDR1 LGHDT, CDR2 YNNKEL (reference sequence). Written as DNA, the CDR3 is TGTGCCAGCAGCCAAGTTCCTGTATACGATACCTATGGCTACACCTTC. Its translation is CASSQVPVYDTYGYTF.

Remarks on this clonotype: One base away lies a much larger clone, so this may be a sequencing read error. This chain links TRBV7-6 with TRBJ2-3; TRBD2 agrees at 8 bases. The V gene's germline CDR1 is SGHVS and CDR2 FNYEAQ. This CDR3 is 15 amino acids long. The CDR3 region is CACSTDDSGTNTQYF. CDR3 nucleotide sequence: TGTGCCTGCAGCACGGACGATAGCGGGACAAATACGCAGTATTTT.

This clonotype was counted a few times. This rearrangement joins TRBV5-6 to TRBJ2-1, with TRBD2 matching over 12 bases. Germline V gives CDR1 SGHDT, CDR2 YYEEEE. V was clipped by 4 bases and J by 14 bases; unmatched bases: 13. The CDR3 contains 15 residues. The CDR3 coding sequence is TGTGCCAGCAGCATGACTAGCGGGAGCGGGATGGGGAAGTTCTTC. This translates into CASSMTSGSGMGKFF.

The rearrangement links TRBV4-2 to TRBJ2-1, with TRBD2 matching 9 bases. This CDR3 has 17 amino acids. Germline trimming cut 4 bases from V and 6 bases from J; bases unmatched to any gene: 13. Germline lookup yields CDR1 LGHNA and CDR2 YNFKEQ. CDR3 loop: CASSRSGSIGKGNEQFF. Written as DNA, the CDR3 is TGTGCCAGCAGCCGTAGCGGGAGCATCGGTAAGGGCAATGAGCAGTTCTTC.